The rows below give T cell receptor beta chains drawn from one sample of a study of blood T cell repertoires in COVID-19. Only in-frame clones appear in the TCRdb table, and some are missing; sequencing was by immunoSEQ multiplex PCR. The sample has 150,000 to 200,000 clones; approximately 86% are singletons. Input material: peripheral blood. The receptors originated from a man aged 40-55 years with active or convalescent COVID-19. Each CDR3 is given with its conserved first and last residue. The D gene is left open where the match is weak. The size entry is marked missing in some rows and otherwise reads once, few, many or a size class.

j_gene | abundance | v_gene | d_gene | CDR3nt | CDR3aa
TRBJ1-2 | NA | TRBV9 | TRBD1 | TGTGCCAGCAGCGTATCCGGGACAGGGGTCGATGGCTACACCTTC | CASSVSGTGVDGYTF
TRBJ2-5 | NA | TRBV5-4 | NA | TGTGCCAGCAGCTTGGCAGCGTCCCAAGAGACCCAGTACTTC | CASSLAASQETQYF
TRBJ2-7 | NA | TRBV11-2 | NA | TGTGCCAGCAGCTTCTTAGGGAGGTCCTACGAGCAGTACTTC | CASSFLGRSYEQYF
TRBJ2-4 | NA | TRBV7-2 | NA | TGTGCCAGCAGCTTATGGCGGGGCATAGCCAAAAACATTCAGTACTTC | CASSLWRGIAKNIQYF
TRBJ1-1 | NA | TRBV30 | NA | TGTGCCTGGAGTGGTCAGGTAGGCACTGAAGCTTTCTTT | CAWSGQVGTEAFF
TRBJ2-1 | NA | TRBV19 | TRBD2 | TGTGCCAGTAGTAAGGGGACTAGCGGGAGCTCCTACAATGAGCAGTTCTTC | CASSKGTSGSSYNEQFF
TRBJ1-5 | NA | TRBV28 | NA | TGTGCCAGCAGTGCGGGGTGGGATAGCAATCAGCCCCAGCATTTT | CASSAGWDSNQPQHF
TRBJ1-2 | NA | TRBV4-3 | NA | TGCGCCAGCAGCCAAGAGGGAGGAGGCTATGGCTACACCTTC | CASSQEGGGYGYTF
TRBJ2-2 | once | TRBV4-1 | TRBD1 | TGCGCCAGCACCTCCCATCAGGGGGCAGGCACCGGGGAGCTGTTTTTT | CASTSHQGAGTGELFF
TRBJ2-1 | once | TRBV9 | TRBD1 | TGTGCCAGCAGCGGCGGGACAGGGGGCCTCAATGAGCAGTTCTTC | CASSGGTGGLNEQFF
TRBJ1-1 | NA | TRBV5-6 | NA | TGTGCCAGCAGCTGGGCCGGGACATTGAGGAACACTGAAGCTTTCTTT | CASSWAGTLRNTEAFF
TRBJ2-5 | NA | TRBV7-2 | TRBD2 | TGTGCCAGCAGCTTATCCAGCGGGGGGTTACAGACCCAGTACTTC | CASSLSSGGLQTQYF
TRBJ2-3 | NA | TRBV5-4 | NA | TGTGCCAGCAGCTTGGGGGGGCCCACCCGCACAGATACGCAGTATTTT | CASSLGGPTRTDTQYF
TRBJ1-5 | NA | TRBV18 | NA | TGTGCCAGCTCACGGGGAGGGAATCAGCCCCAGCATTTT | CASSRGGNQPQHF
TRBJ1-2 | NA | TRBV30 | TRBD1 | TGTGCCTGGCTGACAGGGAGGTTTGACTATGGCTACACCTTC | CAWLTGRFDYGYTF
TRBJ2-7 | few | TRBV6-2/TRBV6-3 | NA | TGTGCCAGCAGTTACGGCGGTTTTGGAGAGCAGTACTTC | CASSYGGFGEQYF
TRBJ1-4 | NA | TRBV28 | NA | TGTGCCAGCAGTTTGGAGGGGGACGCGGGGGTGTTTTTT | CASSLEGDAGVFF
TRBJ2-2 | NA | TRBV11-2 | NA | TGTGCCAGCAGCTTAGATCCCTCGACAGGACTGTTTTTT | CASSLDPSTGLFF
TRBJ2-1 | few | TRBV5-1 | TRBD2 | TGCGCCAGCAGCATAGCGGGGAGCTCCTACAATGAGCAGTTCTTC | CASSIAGSSYNEQFF
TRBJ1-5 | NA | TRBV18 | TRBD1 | TGTGCCAGCTCACCTGGGCAGGGGGCTCAGCCCCAGCATTTT | CASSPGQGAQPQHF
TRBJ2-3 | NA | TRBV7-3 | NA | TGTGCCAGCAGCTTCGCGCCGACTACAGATACGCAGTATTTT | CASSFAPTTDTQYF
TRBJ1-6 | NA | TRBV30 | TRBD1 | TGTGCCTGGAGAAATGGACAGGCGTACTATAATTCACCCCTCCACTTT | CAWRNGQAYYNSPLHF
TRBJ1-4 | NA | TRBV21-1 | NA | TGTGCCAGCAGCCAATGGACAGGGGGTACTTTCGACGAAAAACTGTTTTTT | CASSQWTGGTFDEKLFF
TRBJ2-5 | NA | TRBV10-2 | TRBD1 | TGCGCCAGCAAGAGAGGGGGACAGAGGACCCAGTACTTC | CASKRGGQRTQYF
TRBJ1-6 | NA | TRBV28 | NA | TGTGCCAGCAGCCCACGACAGGATTCACCCCTCCACTTT | CASSPRQDSPLHF
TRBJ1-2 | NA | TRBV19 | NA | TGTGCCAGTTCAGGACAGACTATTCTCTATGGCTACACCTTC | CASSGQTILYGYTF
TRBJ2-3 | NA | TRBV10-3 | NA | TGTGCCATCCGACAGACAGATACGCAGTATTTT | CAIRQTDTQYF
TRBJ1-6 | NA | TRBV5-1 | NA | TGCGCCAGCAGCTTGTCTTTGCAGGGTCTTAATTCACCCCTCCACTTT | CASSLSLQGLNSPLHF
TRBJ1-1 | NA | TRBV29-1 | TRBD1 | TGCAGCGGAGGGGGCTCGATGAACACTGAAGCTTTCTTT | CSGGGSMNTEAFF
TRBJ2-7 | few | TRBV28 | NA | TGTGCCAGCAGTTTAGGGCAGGGTAATGAGCAGTACTTC | CASSLGQGNEQYF
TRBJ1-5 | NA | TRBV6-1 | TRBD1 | TGTGCCAGCAGTGCTCACTCTGGGGACAGGGCCCAGCCCCAGCATTTT | CASSAHSGDRAQPQHF
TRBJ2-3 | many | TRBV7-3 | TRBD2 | TGTGCCAGCAGCTTATACGGGGGGGCAGATACGCAGTATTTT | CASSLYGGADTQYF
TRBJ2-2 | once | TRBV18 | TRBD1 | TGTGCCAGCTCACCTAGACAGGGGGCGCGGTCCGGGGAGCTGTTTTTT | CASSPRQGARSGELFF
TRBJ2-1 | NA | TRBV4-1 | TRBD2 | TGCGCCAGCAGCCAAGATCTTGCGGGGGGGCCTGGCGAGCAGTTCTTC | CASSQDLAGGPGEQFF
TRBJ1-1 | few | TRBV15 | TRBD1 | TGTGCCACCAGCACGCTGACAGGGGGGAACACTGAAGCTTTCTTT | CATSTLTGGNTEAFF
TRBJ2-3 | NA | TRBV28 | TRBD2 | TGTGCCAGCAGTTTTGTGGTAGCGGGGGGGCCCACTAGCACAGATACGCAGTATTTT | CASSFVVAGGPTSTDTQYF
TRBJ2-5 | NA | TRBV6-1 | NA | TGTGCCAGCAGTGAAGTAGGGGGGGGTGCGGAGACCCAGTACTTC | CASSEVGGGAETQYF
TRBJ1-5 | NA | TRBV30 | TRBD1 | TGTGCCTGGAGTGAGGGACAGGGACGCAATCAGCCCCAGCATTTT | CAWSEGQGRNQPQHF
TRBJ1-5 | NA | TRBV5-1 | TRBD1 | TGCGCCAGCAGCTGGACAGGGACAAGCAATCAGCCCCAGCATTTT | CASSWTGTSNQPQHF
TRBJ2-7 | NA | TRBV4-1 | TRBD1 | TGCGCCAGCAGCCAAGGATCAGGGGGTCCAAGCTCCTACGAGCAGTACTTC | CASSQGSGGPSSYEQYF
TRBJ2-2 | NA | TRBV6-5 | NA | TGTGCCAGCACCGGGGGACCAACCGGGGAGCTGTTTTTT | CASTGGPTGELFF
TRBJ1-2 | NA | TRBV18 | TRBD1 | TGTGCCAGCTCCCGTGGACAGGGGGCGGATGGCTACACCTTC | CASSRGQGADGYTF
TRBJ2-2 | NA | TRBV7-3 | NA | TGTGCCAGCAGCCGTAATGGGGGCAGGACCGGGGAGCTGTTTTTT | CASSRNGGRTGELFF
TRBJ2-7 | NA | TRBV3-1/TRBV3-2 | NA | TGTGCCAGCAGCCATAGATACGAGCAGTACTTC | CASSHRYEQYF
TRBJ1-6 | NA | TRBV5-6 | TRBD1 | TGTGCCAGCAGCTTAAGGGACAGATACTATAATTCACCCCTCCACTTT | CASSLRDRYYNSPLHF
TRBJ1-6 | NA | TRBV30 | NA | TGTGCCTGGACAATGACAACTTCAAATTCACCCCTCCACTTT | CAWTMTTSNSPLHF
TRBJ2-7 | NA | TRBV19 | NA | TGTGCCAGTAGTCAGTCCTACGAGCAGTACTTC | CASSQSYEQYF
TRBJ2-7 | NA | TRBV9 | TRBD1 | TGTGCCAGCAGCGTAGGGGGACAGGGTTACGACGAGCAGTACTTC | CASSVGGQGYDEQYF
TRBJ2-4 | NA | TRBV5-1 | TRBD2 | TGCGCCAGCAGCTTTGGTCTAGCGGGGGGAAACATTCAGTACTTC | CASSFGLAGGNIQYF